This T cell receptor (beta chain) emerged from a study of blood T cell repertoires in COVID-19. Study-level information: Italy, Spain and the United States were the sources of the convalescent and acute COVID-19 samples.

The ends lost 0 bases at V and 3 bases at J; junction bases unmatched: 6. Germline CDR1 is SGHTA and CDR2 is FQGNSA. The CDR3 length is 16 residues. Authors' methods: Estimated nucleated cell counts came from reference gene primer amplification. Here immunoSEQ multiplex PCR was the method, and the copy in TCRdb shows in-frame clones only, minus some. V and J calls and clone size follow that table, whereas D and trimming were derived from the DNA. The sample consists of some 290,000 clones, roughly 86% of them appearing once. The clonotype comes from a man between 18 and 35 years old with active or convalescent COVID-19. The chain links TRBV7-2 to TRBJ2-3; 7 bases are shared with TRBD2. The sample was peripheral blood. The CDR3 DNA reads TGTGCCAGCAGCTTAGCGTCCGAGCGGGAAACAGATACGCAGTATTTT. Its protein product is CASSLASERETDTQYF. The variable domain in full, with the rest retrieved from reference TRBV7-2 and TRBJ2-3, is GAGVSQSPSNKVTEKGKDVELRCDPISGHTALYWYRQSLGQGLEFLIYFQGNSAPDKSGLPSDRFSAERTGGSVSTLTIQRTQQEDSAVYLCASSLASERETDTQYFGPGTRLTVL.